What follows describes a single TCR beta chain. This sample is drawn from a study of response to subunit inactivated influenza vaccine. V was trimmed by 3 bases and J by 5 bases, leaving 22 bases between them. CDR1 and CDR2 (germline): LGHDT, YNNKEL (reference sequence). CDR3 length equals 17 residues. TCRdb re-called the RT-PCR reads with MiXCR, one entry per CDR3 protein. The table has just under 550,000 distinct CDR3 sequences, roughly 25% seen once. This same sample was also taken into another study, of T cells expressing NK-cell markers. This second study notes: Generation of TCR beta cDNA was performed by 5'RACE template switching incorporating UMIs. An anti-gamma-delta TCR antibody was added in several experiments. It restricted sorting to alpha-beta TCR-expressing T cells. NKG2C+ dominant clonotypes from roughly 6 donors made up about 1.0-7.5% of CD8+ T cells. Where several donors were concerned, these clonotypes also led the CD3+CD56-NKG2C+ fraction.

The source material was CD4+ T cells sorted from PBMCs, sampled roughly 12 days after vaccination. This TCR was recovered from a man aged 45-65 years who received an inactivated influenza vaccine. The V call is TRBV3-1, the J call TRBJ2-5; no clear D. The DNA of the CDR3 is TGTGCCAGCAGCCATCAAAGACCGAGATCGGGCTGGGAGACCCAGTACTTC. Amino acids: CASSHQRPRSGWETQYF.